One and the same sample provided the 9 T cell receptor beta chains below, sequenced in a study of cytomegalovirus exposure and HLA in healthy donors. PCR employed 60 Vbeta and 13 Jbeta primers. Here immunoSEQ multiplex PCR was the method, and the copy in TCRdb shows in-frame clones only, minus some. The table shows about 110,000 clones, with over 75% occurring only once. The sequencing sample was made of PBMCs. Receptors were obtained from a woman aged 40 to 50 in good health and CMV-seropositive.

V is TRBV18 and J is TRBJ2-1, with 8 bases that match TRBD1. CDR3 length: 15 amino acids. Germline trimming cut 4 bases from V and 0 bases from J; bases unmatched to any gene: 2. The germline gives CDR1 KGHSH, CDR2 LQKENI. As DNA, the CDR3 is TGTGCCAGCTCACAGACAGGGGCCTCCTACAATGAGCAGTTCTTC. Translated, it gives CASSQTGASYNEQFF.

The V and J genes are TRBV10-1 and TRBJ2-3; maybe TRBD2 (6 bases). Germline-derived CDR1 and CDR2 are WNHNN and SYGVQD (reference sequence). The CDR3 consists of 14 residues. Trimming stripped 2 bases from V and 2 bases from J, with 8 bases between. CDR3 residues: CASSEMGLTDTQYF. The CDR3 DNA sequence: TGCGCCAGCAGTGAGATGGGACTCACAGATACGCAGTATTTT.

The V call is TRBV4-1, the J call TRBJ2-3; tentative D call: TRBD1 (7 bases). The ends were cut back, 6 bases at V and 1 base at J, with 17 bases in the middle. This CDR3 spans 16 amino acids. Germline V CDR1 and CDR2: MGHRA, YSYEKL. The CDR3 coding sequence is TGCGCCAGCAGTCGACAGGGAGGCCTCGGCACAGATACGCAGTATTTT. It yields the protein CASSRQGGLGTDTQYF.

This clone was detected a few times. The chain has TRBV4-3 and TRBJ1-6, with TRBD1 matching over 7 bases. The CDR3 is 17 amino acids. The ends lost 0 bases at V and 9 bases at J; junction bases unmatched: 11. Germline lookup yields CDR1 LGHNA and CDR2 YSLEER. The CDR3 bases are TGCGCCAGCAGCCAAGATCCACAGGGGTTAGTTAGTTCACCCCTCCACTTT. Its protein is CASSQDPQGLVSSPLHF.

The rearrangement uses TRBV25-1 and TRBJ1-5; 9 bases align to TRBD1. The CDR3 has 16 residues. Germline V gene lookup returns CDR1 MGHDK and CDR2 SYGVNS. V was clipped by 4 bases and J by 6 bases; unmatched bases: 10. CDR3 residues: CASSGWDREYGQPQHF. The CDR3 region has the DNA TGTGCCAGCAGTGGATGGGACAGGGAGTACGGTCAGCCCCAGCATTTT. Using reference TRBV25-1 and TRBJ1-5 for the parts outside the CDR3, the full variable domain is EADIYQTPRYLVIGTGKKITLECSQTMGHDKMYWYQQDPGMELHLIHYSYGVNSTEKGDLSSESTVSRIRTEHFPLTLESARPSHTSQYLCASSGWDREYGQPQHFGDGTRLSIL.

The genes are TRBV6-5 and TRBJ2-7; 7 bases are a match to TRBD2. Trimming took 1 base from V and 3 from J; bases not matched to a gene: 6. Germline values: CDR1 MNHEY, CDR2 SVGAGI. This CDR3 contains 15 residues. The CDR3 DNA reads as TGTGCCAGCAGTTACTGGGCGGGAGCGCTCTACGAGCAGTACTTC. Residues: CASSYWAGALYEQYF.

The CDR3 DNA sequence: TGCGCCAGCAGAAGGATAGGGGGCTCCTACAATGAGCAGTTCTTC. Its translation: CASRRIGGSYNEQFF. The chain has TRBV4-1 and TRBJ2-1, with D perhaps matching TRBD1 (6 bases). The CDR3 is 15 amino acids. Trimming took 6 bases from V and 0 from J, leaving 12 bases between them. In germline, CDR1 is MGHRA, CDR2 YSYEKL.

This clone has just a few counts. This chain uses TRBV29-1 with TRBJ2-1; 11 nucleotides align to TRBD2. Germline assignment: CDR1 SQVTM and CDR2 ANQGSEA. The CDR3 is 14 amino acids. The V segment lost 4 bases and the J segment 8 bases; nucleotides outside the gene matches: 7. The chain's CDR3 is CSVVTSGAFDEQFF. In nucleotides, the CDR3 is TGCAGCGTTGTGACTAGCGGGGCCTTCGATGAGCAGTTCTTC.

The chain links TRBV7-3 to TRBJ2-6; D unclear. Germline CDR1 reads SGHTA; CDR2 reads FQGTGA. The CDR3 contains 15 residues. Trimming removed 4 bases from V and 0 bases from J, with 7 bases in between. The CDR3 sequence is CASSSRISGANVLTF. In DNA, the CDR3 is TGTGCCAGCAGCTCCCGTATCTCTGGGGCCAACGTCCTGACTTTC.